The T cell receptor (beta chain) under discussion was sequenced for a study of cytomegalovirus exposure and HLA in healthy donors. Study-wide findings and caveats: A later analysis appeared to link common viral pathogens to several of the most significant clusters.

Remarks on this clone: Its antigen is undetermined.

Primers included in the PCR were 60 Vbeta and 13 Jbeta primers. Profiling relied on immunoSEQ multiplex PCR, and the TCRdb table lists in-frame clones only, not all of them. The sample contains roughly 200,000 clones, almost 85% of which appear only once. The CDR3 runs to 18 residues. Germline CDR1 reads LGHNA; CDR2 reads YSLEER. V was shortened by 1 base and J by 5 bases, with 20 bases between the two germline ends. The donors, nominally healthy at sampling, likely had unrecorded immune exposures. The TCR originated in a woman between 50 and 59 years old in good health and CMV-seronegative. The sequenced sample consisted of PBMCs. The rearrangement joins TRBV4-3 to TRBJ2-2, with D unresolved. The CDR3 nucleotides are TGCGCCAGCAGCCAAGCCCCCGCCGGAGTAAGGCGGACCGGGGAGCTGTTTTTT. This gives the protein CASSQAPAGVRRTGELFF.